These T cell receptor beta chains were read from a single sample in a study of cytomegalovirus exposure and HLA in healthy donors. Repertoires were generated with immunoSEQ multiplex PCR, while TCRdb's copy carries only in-frame clones and drops some. The table records some 120,000 clones, approximately 90% of them present only once. Sequencing was carried out using PBMCs. The source is a young woman in good health and CMV-seronegative. Each CDR3 is given with its conserved first and last residue. A D gene is named only where the DNA matches it firmly. Clone size is shown for a subset of rows, as once, few, many or a class of expanded clone.

d_call	clone_size	v_call	j_call	cdr3_aa	cdr3_nt
.	.	TRBV7-6	TRBJ2-3	CASSLALTSSGGDTQYF	TGTGCCAGCAGCTTAGCACTAACTAGCAGTGGGGGAGATACGCAGTATTTT
TRBD2	.	TRBV5-1	TRBJ2-2	CASSLNGLAGNANTGELFF	TGCGCCAGCAGCTTAAATGGACTAGCGGGTAACGCGAACACCGGGGAGCTGTTTTTT
TRBD1	.	TRBV5-1	TRBJ2-5	CASSPSPGQGQETQYF	TGCGCCAGCAGCCCCAGTCCGGGACAGGGTCAAGAGACCCAGTACTTC
.	.	TRBV9	TRBJ1-1	CASSVSGGNTEAFF	TGTGCCAGCAGCGTATCCGGGGGGAACACTGAAGCTTTCTTT
TRBD1	.	TRBV15	TRBJ1-2	CATSRGGQGAYGYTF	TGTGCCACCAGCAGAGGCGGACAGGGGGCCTATGGCTACACCTTC
TRBD1	once	TRBV28	TRBJ2-4	CASSLGGQGVDIQYF	TGTGCCAGCAGTTTAGGGGGACAGGGAGTAGACATTCAGTACTTC
.	.	TRBV28	TRBJ1-1	CASSYQGGTTEAFF	TGTGCCAGCAGTTACCAGGGAGGGACCACTGAAGCTTTCTTT
.	once	TRBV6-6	TRBJ1-2	CASRPRQGHIYTF	TGTGCCAGCAGGCCACGCCAGGGACATATCTACACCTTC
.	.	TRBV28	TRBJ2-7	CASSNGQEQYF	TGTGCCAGCAGTAACGGACAGGAGCAGTACTTC
.	.	TRBV5-1	TRBJ2-7	CASSLLETYEQYF	TGCGCCAGCAGCTTGTTAGAAACCTACGAGCAGTACTTC
.	.	TRBV30	TRBJ2-7	CAWNDRSYEQYF	TGTGCCTGGAACGACAGAAGCTACGAGCAGTACTTC
TRBD1	.	TRBV6-5	TRBJ1-5	CASGQGLSQPQHF	TGTGCCAGCGGACAGGGGCTAAGTCAGCCCCAGCATTTT
.	once	TRBV28	TRBJ2-2	CASSTQSPTRPANTGELFF	TGTGCCAGCAGTACCCAATCACCGACCAGGCCCGCGAACACCGGGGAGCTGTTTTTT
TRBD2	.	TRBV16	TRBJ2-1	CASSLAGGGNEQFF	TGTGCCAGCAGCCTAGCGGGAGGGGGAAATGAGCAGTTCTTC
.	many	TRBV10-1	TRBJ2-7	CASSEYRGGPSYEQYF	TGCGCCAGCAGTGAGTACCGTGGCGGCCCATCCTACGAGCAGTACTTC
TRBD2	.	TRBV27	TRBJ2-2	CASSLSPSGGASTGELFF	TGTGCCAGCAGTTTATCGCCCAGCGGGGGGGCTAGCACCGGGGAGCTGTTTTTT